These 26 T cell receptor beta chains share one sample of origin, sequenced in a study of radiation and T cells in renal cell carcinoma. Some clones are missing from TCRdb's copy, which holds only in-frame ones; the method was immunoSEQ multiplex PCR. The repertoire holds 45,000 to 65,000 clones, with 65% to 80% as singletons. Noted time point: baseline pretreatment blood. The sample's treatment: 15 Gy SBRT to primary tumor, nephrectomy 4 weeks later. Sequenced material: blood, taken from a patient whose treatment included radiotherapy and nephrectomy. The receptors stem from a man aged 55 to 70 with renal cell carcinoma.

The chain combines TRBV2 with TRBJ2-1, with TRBD2 matching 9 bases. This CDR3 has 17 amino acids. Germline assignment: CDR1 SNHLY and CDR2 FYNNEI. With 4 bases clipped from V and 7 bases from J, the junction kept 14 bases outside the gene matches. The CDR3 loop is CASSGVSSGGIRNEQFF. CDR3 DNA sequence: TGTGCCAGCAGTGGTGTAAGTAGCGGGGGTATTCGGAATGAGCAGTTCTTC.

This chain uses TRBV19 with TRBJ2-1; 11 positions match TRBD2. Germline trimming cut 2 bases from V and 7 bases from J; bases unmatched to any gene: 16. Germline CDR1 is LNHDA and CDR2 is SQIVND (reference sequence). CDR3 length equals 19 residues. CDR3 residues: CASSIWFALAGGESNEQFF. CDR3 nucleotide sequence: TGTGCCAGTAGTATATGGTTTGCGCTAGCGGGAGGAGAGTCAAATGAGCAGTTCTTC.

The rearrangement links TRBV9 to TRBJ2-2, with 7 bases identical to TRBD1. Per germline, CDR1 SGDLS and CDR2 YYNGEE. Trimming removed 4 bases from V and 4 bases from J; junction bases left unmatched: 16. The CDR3 length is 18 residues. In DNA, the CDR3 is TGTGCCAGCAGCCATCTGGGGTCAGGGGGTGCGAGCACCGGGGAGCTGTTTTTT. Its protein is CASSHLGSGGASTGELFF.

V is TRBV30 and J is TRBJ1-2; possible D gene TRBD1, 6 bases. Trimming stripped 1 base from V and 8 bases from J, with 14 bases between. The CDR3 consists of 13 residues. CDR1 is GTSNPN and CDR2 is SVGIG in the germline V gene (reference sequence). CDR3 in amino acids: CAWSARDTGGYTF. Here the CDR3 DNA reads TGTGCCTGGAGTGCCCGGGACACCGGAGGCTACACCTTC.

The chain has TRBV10-3 and TRBJ2-3; tentative D call: TRBD1 (5 bases). V gave up 0 bases and J gave up 4 bases, with 8 bases separating them. The CDR3 has 14 residues. Germline loops: CDR1 ENHRY, CDR2 SYGVKD. CDR3 region: CAISESGRADTQYF. The CDR3 region has the DNA TGTGCCATCAGTGAGTCTGGCAGGGCAGATACGCAGTATTTT.

The rearrangement uses TRBV5-1 and TRBJ2-1; D perhaps matches TRBD2 (5 bases). Trimming took 0 bases from V and 4 from J, leaving 11 bases between them. From germline, CDR1 is SGHRS and CDR2 YFSETQ. This CDR3 has 15 amino acids. CDR3 residues: CASSLEGVGYNEQFF. The DNA of the CDR3 is TGCGCCAGCAGCTTGGAGGGAGTAGGGTACAATGAGCAGTTCTTC. Full variable domain (outside the CDR3, taken from reference TRBV5-1 and TRBJ2-1): KAGVTQTPRYLIKTRGQQVTLSCSPISGHRSVSWYQQTPGQGLQFLFEYFSETQRNKGNFPGRFSGRQFSNSRSEMNVSTLELGDSALYLCASSLEGVGYNEQFFGPGTRLTVL.

The J gene is TRBJ2-5, the V gene TRBV11-2; D gene ambiguous. Germline V gene lookup returns CDR1 SGHAT and CDR2 FQNNGV. The CDR3 has 13 residues. V was cut by 1 base and J by 5 bases, with 8 bases left in between. The CDR3 nucleotides are TGTGCCAGCAGCTTAGGTCGGACCGAGACCCAGTACTTC. Protein sequence: CASSLGRTETQYF.

Concerning this clone: At one boundary the junction diverges from the germline segment, which might be a read error. The chain joins TRBV7-2 to TRBJ2-1; TRBD2 aligns across 9 bases. This CDR3 has 13 residues. Germline V lookup: CDR1 SGHTA, CDR2 FQGNSA. This CDR3 is CASRLAGVNEQFF. The CDR3 bases are TGTGCCAGCAGATTAGCGGGAGTGAATGAGCAGTTCTTC. Full variable domain (remainder filled in from reference TRBV7-2 and TRBJ2-1): GAGVSQSPSNKVTEKGKDVELRCDPISGHTALYWYRQSLGQGLEFLIYFQGNSAPDKSGLPSDRFSAERTGGSVSTLTIQRTQQEDSAVYLCASRLAGVNEQFFGPGTRLTVL.

The rearrangement uses TRBV4-3 and TRBJ1-1; tentative D call: TRBD1 (6 bases). Germline V gene sequence: CDR1 LGHNA, CDR2 YSLEER. The length of the CDR3 is 14 residues. Trimming took 5 bases from V and 1 from J, leaving 11 bases between them. CDR3 loop: CASSYRTANTEAFF. CDR3 nucleotides: TGCGCCAGCAGCTATAGGACAGCGAACACTGAAGCTTTCTTT.

The chain has TRBV30 and TRBJ1-2; D uncertain. V lost 0 bases and J lost 0, with 2 bases in between. The CDR3 runs to 12 residues. CDR1 is GTSNPN and CDR2 is SVGIG in the germline V gene (reference sequence). The CDR3 DNA is TGTGCCTGGAGTGTGACTAACTATGGCTACACCTTC. As protein: CAWSVTNYGYTF. The whole variable domain, remainder taken from reference TRBV30 and TRBJ1-2, is SQTIHQWPATLVQPVGSPLSLECTVEGTSNPNLYWYRQAAGRGLQLLFYSVGIGQISSEVPQNLSASRPQDRQFILSSKKLLLSDSGFYLCAWSVTNYGYTFGSGTRLTVV.

The rearrangement uses TRBV7-2 and TRBJ2-1, with 9 bases lining up with TRBD2. V was pared by 1 base and J by 4 bases, with 2 bases of the junction left unmatched. The CDR3 length is 15 residues. Germline CDR1 reads SGHTA; CDR2 reads FQGNSA. For the CDR3, the DNA is TGTGCCAGCAGCTTAGTGGCGGGGGGGTACAATGAGCAGTTCTTC. This gives the protein CASSLVAGGYNEQFF.

The chain employs TRBV13 and TRBJ2-5; no reliable D call. V was clipped by 4 bases and J by 2 bases, with 20 bases between them. Germline assignment: CDR1 PRHDT and CDR2 FYEKMQ (reference sequence). The CDR3 is 17 amino acids. CDR3 residues: CASSSAGSQVGQETQYF. The CDR3 nucleotides are TGTGCCAGCAGCTCGGCCGGATCCCAGGTCGGGCAAGAGACCCAGTACTTC.

The genes are TRBV11-2 and TRBJ2-7, with 9 bases matching TRBD2. The length of the CDR3 is 13 residues. Germline assignment: CDR1 SGHAT and CDR2 FQNNGV. After removal of 3 bases from V and 4 bases from J, the junction contained 1 base not matched to a gene. CDR3 DNA sequence: TGTGCCAGCAGCTTTAGCGGGAGTTACGAGCAGTACGTC. It codes for CASSFSGSYEQYV.

This clone was observed a single time. This rearrangement joins TRBV11-2 to TRBJ2-1; D ambiguous. This CDR3 is built from 15 residues. Trimming took off 4 bases at V and 1 base at J, with 11 bases between the two ends. The germline gives CDR1 SGHAT, CDR2 FQNNGV. CDR3 region: CASSSTTLSYNEQFF. The DNA for the CDR3 is TGTGCCAGCAGCTCAACCACTCTTTCCTACAATGAGCAGTTCTTC.

The rearrangement uses TRBV4-2 and TRBJ2-5, with 13 nucleotides matching TRBD2. The CDR3 contains 18 residues. V shed 3 bases and J 5 bases; nucleotides not matched to a gene: 12. CDR1 is LGHNA, CDR2 YNFKEQ, per germline. The CDR3 DNA reads as TGTGCCAGCAGCCACCCGCCCCGACTAGCGGGGGGCGGGGAGACCCAGTACTTC. Encoded protein: CASSHPPRLAGGGETQYF.

The chain is built from TRBV11-2 and TRBJ2-5; the D call may be TRBD1 or TRBD2 (6 bases each). The germline V and J ends were trimmed by 1 base and 4 bases, with 10 bases remaining between them. The CDR3 totals 14 residues. CDR1 is SGHAT and CDR2 is FQNNGV in the germline V gene. This chain's CDR3 is CASSLARGRETQYF. CDR3 nucleotide sequence: TGTGCCAGCAGCTTAGCCCGGGGGCGAGAGACCCAGTACTTC.

DNA for the CDR3: TGTGCCAGCAGCTTAGAGGGGCAGGGGGCAAGAGAGCAGTTCTTC. Amino acid sequence: CASSLEGQGAREQFF. The V gene is TRBV7-6, the J gene TRBJ2-1, with 8 nucleotides matching TRBD1. CDR1 and CDR2 from the germline V gene are SGHVS and FNYEAQ. After removal of 1 base from V and 10 bases from J, the junction contained 9 bases not matched to a gene. The CDR3 consists of 15 residues. The complete variable domain, with remaining parts taken from reference TRBV7-6 and TRBJ2-1, reads GAGVSQSPRYKVTKRGQDVALRCDPISGHVSLYWYRQALGQGPEFLTYFNYEAQQDKSGLPNDRFSAERPEGSISTLTIQRTEQRDSAMYRCASSLEGQGAREQFFGPGTRLTVL.

CDR3 sequence (DNA): TGCGCCAGCAGCCAAGATCGAAGACAGGGGGCAAGCAATGAGCAGTTCTTC. Its translation: CASSQDRRQGASNEQFF. The chain is built from TRBV4-1 and TRBJ2-1; 10 bases agree with TRBD1. The germline V gene encodes CDR1 MGHRA and CDR2 YSYEKL. Trimming removed 0 bases from V and 6 bases from J; junction bases left unmatched: 8. CDR3 length equals 17 residues.

Concerning this clone: A read error may explain this, as a much larger clone is one base away. The V gene is TRBV2, the J gene TRBJ1-2, with D possibly TRBD1 on 5 matching bases. V lost 7 bases and J lost 10, with 19 bases in between. This CDR3 has 13 amino acids. Germline lookup yields CDR1 SNHLY and CDR2 FYNNEI. CDR3 sequence: CASNGEGAKDYTF. The CDR3 DNA is TGTGCCAGCAATGGTGAAGGGGCAAAAGACTACACCTTC.

The chain couples TRBV4-2 to TRBJ2-5; possibly TRBD1 for D (6 bases). The CDR3 is made up of 16 amino acids. Trimming removed 1 base from V and 1 base from J, with 13 bases in between. Germline V gives CDR1 LGHNA, CDR2 YNFKEQ. The CDR3 DNA reads TGTGCCAGCAGCCAAGTTCACCAGGGGACCCAAGAGACCCAGTACTTC. Translation gives CASSQVHQGTQETQYF.

This chain links TRBV9 with TRBJ2-2; no clear D gene. This CDR3 region has 17 residues. Looked up from germline, CDR1 is SGDLS and CDR2 is YYNGEE. Trimming removed 3 bases from V and 0 bases from J, with 15 bases in between. The CDR3 DNA sequence: TGTGCCAGCAGCGCCCCACCAGAAGGGCCGAACACCGGGGAGCTGTTTTTT. The encoded protein is CASSAPPEGPNTGELFF.

The rearrangement links TRBV14 to TRBJ1-1; possible D gene TRBD1, 5 bases. In germline, CDR1 is SGHDN, CDR2 FVKESK. The germline V and J ends were trimmed by 3 bases and 0 bases, with 14 bases remaining between them. This CDR3 has 16 amino acids. CDR3 bases: TGTGCCAGCAGCCAGGTGAGGGGCAACCTGAACACTGAAGCTTTCTTT. Encoded protein: CASSQVRGNLNTEAFF.

The gene calls are TRBV19 and TRBJ1-3; D is unclear. The V and J ends lost 3 bases and 1 base respectively, with 10 bases between them. The CDR3 contains 15 residues. CDR1 LNHDA and CDR2 SQIVND come from the germline V gene (reference sequence). The CDR3 DNA follows: TGTGCCAGTAGTATCACGGGGTTATCTGGAAACACCATATATTTT. Protein sequence: CASSITGLSGNTIYF.

This chain links TRBV5-4 with TRBJ2-5; 8 nucleotides agree with TRBD1. V dropped 8 bases and J dropped 2; count of bases not matched to a gene: 11. The germline gives CDR1 SGHNT, CDR2 YYREEE (reference sequence). This CDR3 has 15 residues. Written as DNA, the CDR3 is TGTGCCAGTTCACAAAGGGACAGGAGTCAAGAGACCCAGTACTTC. Translated, it gives CASSQRDRSQETQYF.

V usage is TRBV5-6 and J usage is TRBJ2-7; perhaps TRBD1 as D (6 bases). V was pared by 5 bases and J by 1 base, with 16 bases between. Germline V lookup: CDR1 SGHDT, CDR2 YYEEEE. This CDR3 is 15 amino acids long. DNA for the CDR3: TGTGCCAGCAGGAGTTTGACAGGTTCATCCTACGAGCAGTACGTC. It encodes CASRSLTGSSYEQYV.

This clone was seen only a few times. The gene calls are TRBV7-6 and TRBJ2-7; possibly TRBD2 for D (6 bases). The CDR3 loop spans 15 amino acids. CDR1 SGHVS and CDR2 FNYEAQ come from the germline V gene. Trimming shortened V by 1 base and J by 0 bases, and 10 bases separated the two germline ends. The CDR3 loop is CASSLEGRSSYEQYF. In DNA form, the CDR3 reads TGTGCCAGCAGCTTAGAAGGGAGGAGCTCCTACGAGCAGTACTTC.